This T cell receptor beta chain appears in the sequencing data of a study of regulatory T cells in long-lasting Graves disease. Both iRepertoire HTBI primers and Arm-PCR of CDR3 regions were used to build the TCR beta libraries. Via MiXCR, TCRdb re-called the multiplex PCR reads, giving one row per CDR3 protein. The sample gives 620,000 or so distinct CDR3 sequences, less than 20% of which show up once; around 19% is in the top ten. Time point meaning: newly diagnosed GD, antithyroid drugs for less than 3 months. RNA from PBMCs was the source of the TCR library. CDR3 size: 13 residues. Deletions cut 4 bases from V and 1 base from J, with 8 bases between. Germline loops: CDR1 DFQATT, CDR2 SNEGSKA (reference sequence). This sample also belongs to another study, concerning T cells in Graves' hyperthyroidism and ophthalmopathy. That paper states: Patients aged 18 to 65 had newly diagnosed hyperthyroidism lasting under 2 months.

This TCR was recovered from a woman aged 25 to 39 with Graves disease. Sequencing was performed on peripheral blood mononuclear cells (PBMCs), taken at new diagnosis, from a patient treated with antithyroid drugs. This chain uses TRBV20-1 with TRBJ2-1; a possible D gene is TRBD2 (6 bases). Here the CDR3 reads CSATRGSYNEQFF. The CDR3 coding sequence is TGCAGTGCTACGCGGGGTTCCTACAATGAGCAGTTCTTC.